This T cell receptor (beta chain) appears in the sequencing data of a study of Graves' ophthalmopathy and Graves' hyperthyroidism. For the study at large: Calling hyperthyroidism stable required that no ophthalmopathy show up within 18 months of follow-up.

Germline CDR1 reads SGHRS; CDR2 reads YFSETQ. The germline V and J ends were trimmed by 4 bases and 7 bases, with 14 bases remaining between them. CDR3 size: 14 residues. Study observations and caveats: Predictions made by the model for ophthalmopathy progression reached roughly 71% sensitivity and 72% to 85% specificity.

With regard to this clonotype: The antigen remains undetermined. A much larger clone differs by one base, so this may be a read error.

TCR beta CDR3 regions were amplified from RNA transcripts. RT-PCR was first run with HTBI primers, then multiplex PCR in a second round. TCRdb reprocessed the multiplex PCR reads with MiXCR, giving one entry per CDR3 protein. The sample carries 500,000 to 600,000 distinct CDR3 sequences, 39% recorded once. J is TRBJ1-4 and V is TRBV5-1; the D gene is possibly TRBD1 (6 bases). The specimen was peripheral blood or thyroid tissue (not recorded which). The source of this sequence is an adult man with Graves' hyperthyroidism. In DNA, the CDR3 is TGCGCCAGCAGCCCCAGTGGGGGCAGTGAAAAACTGTTTTTT. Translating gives CASSPSGGSEKLFF. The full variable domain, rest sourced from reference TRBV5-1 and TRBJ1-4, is KAGVTQTPRYLIKTRGQQVTLSCSPISGHRSVSWYQQTPGQGLQFLFEYFSETQRNKGNFPGRFSGRQFSNSRSEMNVSTLELGDSALYLCASSPSGGSEKLFFGSGTQLSVL.